Given below is one T cell receptor beta chain in context. The antigen remains unidentified. The data are from a study of blood T cells in healthy people across ages. Study context: Template switching picked up about one barcoded beta molecule for each two T cells. Study-level findings and limits: Diversity was estimated from one million T cells, and these estimates were considered underestimates.

Trimming took off 6 bases at V and 4 bases at J, with 19 bases between the two ends. This CDR3 region has 16 residues. Together with a sample-barcoded 5' primer, a J-beta primer mix was included in a second PCR lasting about 6 to 12 cycles. CDR3-containing paired-end reads numbered at least 3 million in each sample. Via MiXCR, TCRdb re-called the 5' RACE reads, giving one row per CDR3 protein. This sample has roughly 1.5 million distinct CDR3 sequences; approximately 43% occur once, and the top ten carry less than 5%. The chain is built from TRBV12-3 or TRBV12-4 and TRBJ1-5; D is uncertain. This receptor was taken from a woman aged 18 to 35 in good health. What was sequenced was blood. CDR3 region: CASSPTPTAKNQPQHF. The CDR3, as DNA: TGTGCCAGCAGCCCCACCCCAACGGCTAAAAATCAGCCCCAGCATTTT.